The entry below gives a single T cell receptor beta chain sequence along with its context. Germline CDR1 reads GTSNPN; CDR2 reads SVGIG (reference sequence). Trimming took 8 bases from V and 4 from J, leaving 11 bases between them. The CDR3 is 12 residues long. This sample was taken from a study of shared clonotypes between healthy human individuals. The protocol was immunoSEQ multiplex PCR, while the TCRdb copy is restricted to in-frame clones and leaves out a portion. Altogether 2 million to 2.5 million clones are present, less than 95% being singletons, with the ten largest covering roughly 0.34%. All participating donors were Caucasian adults from Nashville, Tennessee.

The J gene is TRBJ1-4, the V gene TRBV30; D is possibly TRBD1 (6 bases). Material: naive CD4+ T cells from PBMCs. Documented subset: CD45RA+ positively selected. This TCR came from a man aged 18 to 29 in good health. Some clones in this sample may be carry-over from other donors' samples. CDR3 in DNA: TGTGCCCAGGGGAACGGTAATGAAAAACTGTTTTTT. It is translated as CAQGNGNEKLFF. Filled out from reference TRBV30 and TRBJ1-4, the complete variable domain reads SQTIHQWPATLVQPVGSPLSLECTVEGTSNPNLYWYRQAAGRGLQLLFYSVGIGQISSEVPQNLSASRPQDRQFILSSKKLLLSDSGFYLCAQGNGNEKLFFGSGTQLSVL.